These 7 T cell receptor beta chains originate from one sample sequenced in a study of blood T cell repertoires in COVID-19 (dated by TCRdb to 2018 to 2020). Library preparation used the immunoSEQ multiplex PCR assay. TCRdb holds this immuneACCESS table with in-frame rearrangements only. Some clones are missing; in checked studies, unresolved V genes explain under half, and the rest has no known cause. Present in this sample are approximately 350,000 clones, 89% of which were seen just once. About 3% of the sample rests with the top ten. The specimen was peripheral blood. The source is a woman aged 25 to 39 with COVID-19, enrolled during active disease.

This chain connects TRBV12-3 or TRBV12-4 to TRBJ2-1, with D hard to call. CDR3 length equals 13 residues. Trimming stripped 5 bases from V and 0 bases from J, with 5 bases between. CDR3 region: CASSPRSYNEQFF. CDR3 DNA sequence: TGTGCCAGCAGTCCCCGCTCCTACAATGAGCAGTTCTTC.

The V gene is TRBV4-1, the J gene TRBJ1-4, with D perhaps matching TRBD1 (5 bases). The germline V and J ends were trimmed by 3 bases and 6 bases, with 23 bases remaining between them. Germline CDR1 and CDR2: MGHRA and YSYEKL. The CDR3 length is 18 residues. CDR3 bases: TGCGCCAGCAGCCACCTTGGGCGGGGAAAGGGGAAGGATGAAAAACTGTTTTTT. This sequence encodes CASSHLGRGKGKDEKLFF.

CDR3 in amino acids: CAGSGELFF. CDR3 nucleotides: TGTGCCGGGAGCGGGGAGCTGTTTTTT. The chain combines TRBV7-9 with TRBJ2-2, with D possibly TRBD2 on 5 matching bases. The germline CDR1 and CDR2 sequences are SEHNR and FQNEAQ (reference sequence). The CDR3 spans 9 residues. V lost 11 bases and J lost 7, with 5 bases in between.

The chain couples TRBV7-9 to TRBJ2-7; 9 nucleotides agree with TRBD2. The V segment lost 5 bases and the J segment 1 base; nucleotides outside the gene matches: 3. The germline CDR1 and CDR2 sequences are SEHNR and FQNEAQ (reference sequence). The CDR3 consists of 14 residues. CDR3 DNA sequence: TGTGCCAGCAGCCCGCGGGGGGGTTCCTACGAGCAGTACGTC. Translating gives CASSPRGGSYEQYV.

V gene TRBV4-1 combines with J gene TRBJ1-4; TRBD1 matches at 8 bases. After removal of 3 bases from V and 7 bases from J, the junction contained 10 bases not matched to a gene. The germline gives CDR1 MGHRA, CDR2 YSYEKL. The CDR3 is 16 residues long. CDR3 protein: CASSQDRVKSGEKLFF. CDR3 DNA sequence: TGCGCCAGCAGCCAGGACAGGGTGAAATCTGGTGAAAAACTGTTTTTT.

The genes are TRBV5-4 and TRBJ2-1; 13 bases are a match to TRBD2. V dropped 2 bases and J dropped 7; count of bases not matched to a gene: 6. The CDR3 contains 16 residues. Per germline, CDR1 SGHNT and CDR2 YYREEE (reference sequence). The CDR3 nucleotides are TGTGCCAGCAGCTTTGGGGGACTAGCGGGGTTAAATGAGCAGTTCTTC. Translating gives CASSFGGLAGLNEQFF.

This chain uses TRBV6-4 with TRBJ2-1, with TRBD2 identical over 7 bases. Germline V lookup: CDR1 MRHNA, CDR2 SNTAGT. The CDR3 runs 16 residues. The ends lost 5 bases at V and 4 bases at J; junction bases unmatched: 11. As DNA, the CDR3 is TGTGCCAGCAGTTATTCTAGCGGTGGGACTTACAATGAGCAGTTCTTC. This gives the protein CASSYSSGGTYNEQFF.